These 7 T cell receptor beta chains came from one sample sequenced in a study of CD8 T cells in Susac syndrome (dated by TCRdb to the late 2010s). Receptor amplification or capture employed the immunoSEQ multiplex PCR assay. RNA was extracted using the RNeasy kit, and about 0.45 to 1 ug of the RNA was reverse transcribed with random hexamers. TCRdb trimmed the raw reads at Q25, called clones with MiXCR and kept productive beta chains. Under each unique CDR3 protein, matching rows form one entry showing the most common genes and DNA. The sample table lists a few hundred thousand distinct CDR3 sequences, about 96% of them with a count of one. The ten most abundant clones make up about 0.088% of the sample. Sequencing was done on a sample of CD4+ T cells from PBMCs. The origin of the receptors is a human donor with multiple sclerosis.

This clonotype was seen just once. The chain employs TRBV20-1 and TRBJ2-1; D gene uncertain. Germline V lookup: CDR1 DFQATT, CDR2 SNEGSKA (reference sequence). Trimming left V 1 base short and J 9 bases short, with 13 bases between. The CDR3 is made up of 13 amino acids. This chain's CDR3 is CSARVNMGGEQFF. The DNA of the CDR3 is TGCAGTGCTAGAGTTAATATGGGTGGTGAGCAGTTCTTC.

The rearrangement uses TRBV27 and TRBJ2-1, with TRBD2 matching 7 bases. Germline-derived CDR1 and CDR2 are MNHEY and SMNVEV (reference sequence). The V segment lost 4 bases and the J segment 9 bases; nucleotides outside the gene matches: 6. The CDR3 covers 13 residues. The CDR3 DNA reads as TGTGCCAGCAGTTATGGGACTACTGGTGAGCAGTTCTTC. This codes for CASSYGTTGEQFF.

The chain carries TRBV12-3 or TRBV12-4 and TRBJ2-7; the D gene is possibly TRBD2 (5 bases). The V end lost 11 bases, the J end lost 2 bases, and 10 bases lay between the germline ends. This CDR3 is built from 11 residues. The chain's CDR3 is CASGNTYEQYF. The CDR3 bases are TGTGCCTCCGGGAACACCTACGAGCAGTACTTC.

The gene calls are TRBV3-1 and TRBJ2-6; the D gene is possibly TRBD1 (5 bases). Germline V gives CDR1 LGHDT, CDR2 YNNKEL (reference sequence). The CDR3 length is 14 residues. Trimming removed 1 base at V and 5 bases at J, with 6 bases between. CDR3 amino acids: CASSQVDRANVLTF. For the CDR3, the DNA is TGTGCCAGCAGCCAAGTGGACAGGGCCAACGTCCTGACTTTC.

The rearrangement joins TRBV9 to TRBJ1-1; no reliable D call. V was trimmed by 1 base and J by 10 bases, leaving 14 bases between them. The germline gives CDR1 SGDLS, CDR2 YYNGEE. This CDR3 region has 13 residues. DNA for the CDR3: TGTGCCAGCAGCGTATATAGTGGGAGCGGAGCTTTCTTT. Its translation is CASSVYSGSGAFF.

J is TRBJ2-7 and V is TRBV3-1; D uncertain. V shed 4 bases and J shed 3 bases, with 16 bases lying between them. This CDR3 contains 15 residues. Germline assignment: CDR1 LGHDT and CDR2 YNNKEL (reference sequence). The CDR3 DNA is TGTGCCAGCAGCCCTCTCGGACCCCCTATCTACGAGCAGTACTTC. The encoded protein is CASSPLGPPIYEQYF.

This rearrangement joins TRBV28 to TRBJ1-2; D unresolved. CDR3 length: 12 residues. V was shortened by 7 bases and J by 8 bases, with 14 bases between the two germline ends. CDR1 and CDR2 from the germline V gene are MDHEN and SYDVKM. The CDR3 DNA reads as TGTGCCAGCACCTCCCAGAGGAGAGGCTACACCTTC. Protein sequence: CASTSQRRGYTF.